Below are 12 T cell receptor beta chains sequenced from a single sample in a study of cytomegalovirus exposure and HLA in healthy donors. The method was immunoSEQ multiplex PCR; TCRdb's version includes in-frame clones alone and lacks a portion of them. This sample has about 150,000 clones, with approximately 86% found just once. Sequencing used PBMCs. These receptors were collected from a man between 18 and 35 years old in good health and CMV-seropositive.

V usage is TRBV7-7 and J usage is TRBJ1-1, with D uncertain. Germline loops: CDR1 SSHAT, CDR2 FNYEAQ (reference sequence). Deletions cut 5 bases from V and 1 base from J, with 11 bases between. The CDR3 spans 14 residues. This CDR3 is CASSAGGENTEAFF. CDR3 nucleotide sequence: TGTGCCAGCAGCGCAGGAGGAGAGAACACTGAAGCTTTCTTT.

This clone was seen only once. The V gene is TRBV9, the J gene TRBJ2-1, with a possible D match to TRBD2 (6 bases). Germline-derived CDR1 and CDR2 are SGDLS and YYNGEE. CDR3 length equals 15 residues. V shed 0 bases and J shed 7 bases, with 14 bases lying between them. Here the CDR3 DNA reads TGTGCCAGCAGCGTAGACGGGGGAAAGGGGAATGAGCAGTTCTTC. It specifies CASSVDGGKGNEQFF.

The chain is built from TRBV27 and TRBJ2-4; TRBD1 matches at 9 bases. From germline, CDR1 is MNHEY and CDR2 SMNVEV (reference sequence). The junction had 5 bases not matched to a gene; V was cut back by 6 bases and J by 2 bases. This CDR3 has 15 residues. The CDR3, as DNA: TGTGCCAGCAGACGGACAGGGGTGTCCAAAAACATTCAGTACTTC. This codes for CASRRTGVSKNIQYF.

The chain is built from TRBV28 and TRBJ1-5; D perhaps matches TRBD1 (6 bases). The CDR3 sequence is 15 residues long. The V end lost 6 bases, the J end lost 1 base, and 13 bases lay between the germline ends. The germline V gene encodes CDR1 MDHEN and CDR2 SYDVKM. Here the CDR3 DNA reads TGTGCCAGCAGATCCACAGGGTCCAGCAATCAGCCCCAGCATTTT. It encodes CASRSTGSSNQPQHF.

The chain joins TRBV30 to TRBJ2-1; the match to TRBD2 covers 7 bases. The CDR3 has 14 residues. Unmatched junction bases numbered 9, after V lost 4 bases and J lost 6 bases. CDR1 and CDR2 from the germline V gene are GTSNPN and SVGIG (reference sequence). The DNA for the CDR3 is TGTGCCTGGACCCAACGGGGCGGGGGCAATGAGCAGTTCTTC. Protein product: CAWTQRGGGNEQFF.

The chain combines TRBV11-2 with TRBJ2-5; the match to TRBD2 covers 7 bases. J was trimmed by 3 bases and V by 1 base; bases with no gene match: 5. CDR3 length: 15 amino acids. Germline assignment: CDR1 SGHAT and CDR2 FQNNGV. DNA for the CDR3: TGTGCCAGCAGCTTAGTCGCGGGGGTGGAAGAGACCCAGTACTTC. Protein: CASSLVAGVEETQYF.

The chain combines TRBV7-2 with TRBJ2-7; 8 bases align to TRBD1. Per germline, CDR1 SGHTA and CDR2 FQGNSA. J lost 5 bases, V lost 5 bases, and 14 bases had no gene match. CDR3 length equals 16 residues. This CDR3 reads CASSHPGGRGRDEQYF. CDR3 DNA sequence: TGTGCCAGCAGCCACCCCGGAGGCAGGGGGCGCGACGAGCAGTACTTC.

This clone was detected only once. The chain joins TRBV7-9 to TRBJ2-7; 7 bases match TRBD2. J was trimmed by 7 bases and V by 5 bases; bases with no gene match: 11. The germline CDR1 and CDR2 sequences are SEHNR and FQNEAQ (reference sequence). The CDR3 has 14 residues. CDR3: CASSPRSGTQEQYF. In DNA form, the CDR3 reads TGTGCCAGCAGCCCCAGGAGCGGGACTCAAGAGCAGTACTTC.

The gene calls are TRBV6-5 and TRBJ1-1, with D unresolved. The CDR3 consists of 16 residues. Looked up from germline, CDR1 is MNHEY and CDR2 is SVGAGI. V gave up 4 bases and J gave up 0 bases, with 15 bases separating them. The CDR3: CASSSVGSGVNTEAFF. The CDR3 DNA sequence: TGTGCCAGCAGTTCCGTCGGGAGCGGGGTGAACACTGAAGCTTTCTTT.

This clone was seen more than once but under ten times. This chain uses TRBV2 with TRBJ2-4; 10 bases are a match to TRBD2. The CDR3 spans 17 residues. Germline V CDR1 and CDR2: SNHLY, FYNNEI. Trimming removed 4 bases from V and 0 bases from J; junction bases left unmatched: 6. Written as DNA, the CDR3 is TGTGCCAGCAGTGTAAGACTAGCGGGCCTAGCCAAAAACATTCAGTACTTC. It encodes CASSVRLAGLAKNIQYF.

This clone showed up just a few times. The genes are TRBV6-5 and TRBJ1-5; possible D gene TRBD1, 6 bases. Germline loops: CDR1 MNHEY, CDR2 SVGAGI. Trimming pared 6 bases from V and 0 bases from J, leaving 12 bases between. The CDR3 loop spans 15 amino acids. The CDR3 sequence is CASSVDRSSNQPQHF. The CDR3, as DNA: TGTGCCAGCAGCGTTGACAGGAGTAGCAATCAGCCCCAGCATTTT.

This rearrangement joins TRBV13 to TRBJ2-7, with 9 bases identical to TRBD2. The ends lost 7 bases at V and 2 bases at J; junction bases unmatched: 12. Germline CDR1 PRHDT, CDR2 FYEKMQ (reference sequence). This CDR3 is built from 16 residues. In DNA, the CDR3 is TGTGCCAGCACCACCAGGCGCCCTAGCGGGACCTACGAGCAGTACTTC. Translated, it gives CASTTRRPSGTYEQYF.